A selection of T cell receptor beta chains follows, all from one sample in a study of cytomegalovirus exposure and HLA in healthy donors. TCRdb keeps only in-frame clones here, not all; method: immunoSEQ multiplex PCR. In the table there are about 120,000 clones, 65% to 80% of which are singletons. The sample comprised PBMCs. The receptors were gathered from a man aged 35 to 55 in good health and CMV-seropositive. CDR3s include the opening cysteine and the closing phenylalanine or tryptophan. A D gene is named only where the DNA matches it firmly. Clone size is given for some rows only: seen once, a few or many times, or a class if the clone is expanded.

TGCGCCAGCAGCCAAGATGACGGGGGGTCCTACGAGCAGTACTTC CASSQDDGGSYEQYF . TRBJ2-7 TRBD2 TRBV4-1
TGTGCCAGCAGCTTTGTGGCGGGGGGGCAGGATACGCAGTATTTT CASSFVAGGQDTQYF few TRBJ2-3 TRBD2 TRBV11-2
TGTGCCAGCAGTTACGTTCCAGGGGGCGGTGAGCAGTTCTTC CASSYVPGGGEQFF few TRBJ2-1 TRBD1 TRBV6-5
TGTGCCAGCAGTTTAGAGGCGAGGAGCTCCTACGAGCAGTACTTC CASSLEARSSYEQYF . TRBJ2-7 . TRBV27
TGTGCCAGCAGCTTAGATAGCGGGGGGGCCAATGAGCAGTTCTTC CASSLDSGGANEQFF . TRBJ2-1 TRBD2 TRBV7-9
TGTGCCAGCAGCCTGGACAGGCGTAACACCATATATTTT CASSLDRRNTIYF . TRBJ1-3 TRBD1 TRBV6-1
TGTGCCAGCAGTGAAGTCAGGGCTGGCGAAAAACTGTTTTTT CASSEVRAGEKLFF . TRBJ1-4 . TRBV6-1
TGTGCCAGCAGGGTTAGCGGGGGGGCCTATGAGCAGTTCTTC CASRVSGGAYEQFF . TRBJ2-1 TRBD2 TRBV14
TGTGCCAGCAGTTACTCCCAGGGCAATGAGCAGTTCTTC CASSYSQGNEQFF once TRBJ2-1 . TRBV6-6
TGTGCCAGCAGCTTAGGCAGGGGGCGCCAAGAGACCCAGTACTTC CASSLGRGRQETQYF . TRBJ2-5 TRBD1 TRBV7-6
TGTGCCAGCAGTCCCGGGTGGGGCAATCAGCCCCAGCATTTT CASSPGWGNQPQHF few TRBJ1-5 . TRBV28
TGTGCCAGCAGCATCACCGGATCGGGAGCTTTCTTT CASSITGSGAFF . TRBJ1-1 . TRBV28
TGTGCCAGCCGAGGGTACCCCGGGGAGCTGTTTTTT CASRGYPGELFF . TRBJ2-2 . TRBV28
TGTGCCAGCAGCTTGATGGGGGCGGGCAATCAGCCCCAGCATTTT CASSLMGAGNQPQHF . TRBJ1-5 . TRBV5-6
TGTGCCAGCAGCGATCCGGGACAGGGAGCTTCACCCCTCCACTTT CASSDPGQGASPLHF once TRBJ1-6 TRBD1 TRBV27
TGTGCCAGCAGCCTACAGGGGGACGGTAATTCACCCCTCCACTTT CASSLQGDGNSPLHF . TRBJ1-6 TRBD1 TRBV6-6
TGTGCCAGCAGTTTACGACAGGATTATGGCTACACCTTC CASSLRQDYGYTF . TRBJ1-2 . TRBV28
TGTGCCAGCAGCTTAGTGCCGGGCGGGGGGGGCATTTACGAGCAGTACTTC CASSLVPGGGGIYEQYF . TRBJ2-7 TRBD2 TRBV11-2
TGTGCCAGCAGCACGGGACACCTCCAAGAGACCCAGTACTTC CASSTGHLQETQYF once TRBJ2-5 . TRBV7-2
TGTGCCAGCAGCTCCGGACTAGCGGGGCTTCAAGAGACCCAGTACTTC CASSSGLAGLQETQYF . TRBJ2-5 TRBD2 TRBV7-9
TGTGCCAGCATGGACCGCAGGGGGTTCAATCAGCCCCAGCATTTT CASMDRRGFNQPQHF . TRBJ1-5 TRBD1 TRBV2
TGCGCCAGCAGCCAAGAATCGGGGGGGGAAGTTTCCTACGAGCAGTACTTC CASSQESGGEVSYEQYF . TRBJ2-7 TRBD2 TRBV4-1
TGTGCTAGCGGCCACGGCAGGAACAATGAGCAGTTCTTC CASGHGRNNEQFF . TRBJ2-1 . TRBV7-7
TGTGCCAGCAGTGAAGGTGGACAGGGGACAAGCACAGATACGCAGTATTTT CASSEGGQGTSTDTQYF . TRBJ2-3 TRBD1 TRBV6-4
TGTGCCAGCAGCTTATCGACAGGGGGATTGTCCGGGGAGCTGTTTTTT CASSLSTGGLSGELFF . TRBJ2-2 TRBD1 TRBV7-3
TGTGCCAGCTCACGGACAGGGCCCTATGGCTACACCTTC CASSRTGPYGYTF . TRBJ1-2 TRBD1 TRBV18